Listed below are T cell receptor beta chains from one sample, sequenced in a study of Graves' ophthalmopathy and Graves' hyperthyroidism. Each CDR3 protein gets one entry after TCRdb re-called the multiplex PCR reads with MiXCR. The data contain roughly 350,000 distinct CDR3 sequences, about a sixth of them singletons. The specimen was peripheral blood. These receptors originate from an adult woman with stable Graves' hyperthyroidism. Each CDR3 is given with its conserved first and last residue.

v_call cdr3_aa
TRBV20-1 CSARALTGLDSSPLHF
TRBV9 CASSAPIGLAVKSGANVLTF
TRBV9 CASSVGGLAGEQGPDTQYF
TRBV5-1 CASSFDIQETQYF
TRBV12-3/TRBV12-4 CASSFQTGQPQHF
TRBV20-1 CSAPLAVEQYF
TRBV12-3/TRBV12-4 CATWMDYGYTF
TRBV12-3/TRBV12-4 CASSLVGQSAGELFF
TRBV19 CASSPAGGGTDTQYF
TRBV25-1 CASSESPRTYGYTF
TRBV30 CAWSVTQGGSNYGYTF
TRBV29-1 CSVERGRETQYF
TRBV19 CASRHPLRDSQTYGYTF
TRBV28 CASSSLVRGNDQYF
TRBV29-1 CSVPRVGDTEAFF
TRBV30 CAWSLLSLNTEAFF
TRBV2 CASSVLVQEAFF
TRBV29-1 CSALQGATQYF
TRBV3-1 CASSLAAAGPVGEQYF
TRBV6-1 CASTLEAYTEAFF
TRBV4-1 CASSQPGQGGGNIQYF
TRBV20-1 CSARTSGSSYEQYF
TRBV2 CASIPGVGGELFF